This T cell receptor beta chain was sequenced in a study of beta chain features in type 1 diabetes. On the study more broadly: The study examined 107,917,701 sorted cells across all samples.

Staining for CD45RO/CCR7/CD25/CD127/CD95/CD27 allowed sorting of CD4+ naive, central memory, regulatory and stem cell-like memory cells. Whole-study findings and limits: People with Type 1 diabetes carried modestly yet significantly shorter TCRB CDR3s in all four CD4+ subsets.

Reverse transcribing all isolated RNA meant expressed TCRB transcripts were sequenced. Clones were sequenced by immunoSEQ multiplex PCR, and TCRdb holds only the in-frame ones, with some missing. The data hold some 350,000 clones, with around a tenth observed a single time. As regards this clone: Its cognate antigen is unknown.

This TCR was recovered from a young man with type 1 diabetes. Material: central memory CD4+ T cells from blood.

In DNA, the CDR3 is TGTGCCTGGAGTGGGTGGGGCTCCTACGAGCAGTACTTC. Its protein product is CAWSGWGSYEQYF. The chain is built from TRBV30 and TRBJ2-7; D is undetermined. Trimming left V 1 base short and J 0 bases short, with 7 bases between. The CDR3 is made up of 13 amino acids. From germline, CDR1 is GTSNPN and CDR2 SVGIG (reference sequence).